The 5 T cell receptor beta chains reported below all come from one sample, sequenced in a study of early T cells in non-severe SARS-CoV-2 infection. MiXCR, applied by TCRdb to the 5' RACE reads, yields one record per CDR3 protein. Of approximately 70,000 distinct CDR3 sequences listed, approximately 12% are singletons. What was sequenced was whole blood. Every receptor here comes from an adult who was a healthcare worker with PCR-confirmed SARS-CoV-2 infection or an uninfected control (not recorded which).

V is TRBV6-5 and J is TRBJ2-3, with 13 bases that match TRBD2. V was clipped by 0 bases and J by 0 bases; unmatched bases: 0. Germline loops: CDR1 MNHEY, CDR2 SVGAGI. This CDR3 has 17 residues. CDR3 nucleotides: TGTGCCAGCAGTTACTCGACTAGCGGGGGGAGCACAGATACGCAGTATTTT. Its translation is CASSYSTSGGSTDTQYF.

There are a few counts of this clonotype. This chain uses TRBV4-1 with TRBJ2-1; TRBD2 matches at 7 bases. CDR3 length: 15 residues. V trimming: 8 bases; J trimming: 4 bases; junction bases outside the gene matches: 11. Germline-derived CDR1 and CDR2 are MGHRA and YSYEKL. The CDR3 DNA follows: TGCGCCAGCTCCTGGGGGGGGGAGAGGTACAATGAGCAGTTCTTC. Translation gives CASSWGGERYNEQFF.

Ten or more counts support this clonotype. The V call is TRBV7-9, the J call TRBJ2-7; TRBD2 is a possible D gene (7 bases). The germline gives CDR1 SEHNR, CDR2 FQNEAQ (reference sequence). V gave up 0 bases and J gave up 5 bases, with 11 bases separating them. The CDR3 length is 14 residues. CDR3 DNA: TGTGCCAGCAGCTTAGCCAGGGGAGGGAACGAGCAGTACTTC. Protein sequence: CASSLARGGNEQYF.

The CDR3 nucleotides read TGTGCCAGCAGTTTAATAGATAATTCACCCCTCCACTTT. Translated, it gives CASSLIDNSPLHF. This chain connects TRBV28 to TRBJ1-6; no clear D gene. The V gene's germline CDR1 is MDHEN and CDR2 SYDVKM. This CDR3 has 13 residues. Trimming took off 2 bases at V and 5 bases at J, with 4 bases between the two ends.

This clonotype was seen more than once but under ten times. The chain has TRBV6-4 and TRBJ2-1; D remains unclear. V was clipped by 7 bases and J by 5 bases, with 12 bases between them. The CDR3 is 13 residues long. Per the germline V gene, CDR1 is MRHNA and CDR2 is SNTAGT. The CDR3 nucleotides read TGTGCCAGCACCTCCGCGGACCACAATGAGCAGTTCTTC. This codes for CASTSADHNEQFF.